These 22 T cell receptor beta chains originate from one sample sequenced in a study of OX40 agonist ivuxolimab in advanced cancers. Clones were read by immunoSEQ multiplex PCR, and TCRdb kept only the in-frame ones, dropping some. The repertoire holds 25,000 to 40,000 clones, with about 89% as singletons. Sequences were derived from CD4+ or CD8+ T cells sorted from blood, sampled in a trial of the OX40 agonist ivuxolimab. These receptors came from an adult with an advanced solid tumor such as melanoma, head and neck, liver or kidney cancer.

This clone turned up a few times. The rearrangement joins TRBV7-9 to TRBJ2-2; a weak D match, TRBD2 (5 bases). V was pared by 1 base and J by 5 bases, with 17 bases between. Germline V gives CDR1 SEHNR, CDR2 FQNEAQ (reference sequence). CDR3 size: 17 residues. This CDR3 is CASSLGSGGWQTGELFF. The DNA of the CDR3 is TGTGCCAGCAGCTTAGGGTCTGGCGGGTGGCAGACCGGGGAGCTGTTTTTT.

This clone showed up just once. The chain employs TRBV4-3 and TRBJ2-5; 9 bases map to TRBD2. V trimming: 0 bases; J trimming: 4 bases; junction bases outside the gene matches: 9. The CDR3 is made up of 17 amino acids. Germline CDR1 reads LGHNA; CDR2 reads YSLEER. CDR3 amino acids: CASSQDLAGGPGETQYF. CDR3 in DNA: TGCGCCAGCAGCCAAGATCTCGCGGGAGGGCCCGGAGAGACCCAGTACTTC.

The chain recombines TRBV6-5 with TRBJ1-2, with TRBD1 matching over 7 bases. In germline, CDR1 is MNHEY, CDR2 SVGAGI. CDR3 size: 14 residues. Trimming took 5 bases from V and 3 from J; bases not matched to a gene: 6. The DNA of the CDR3 is TGTGCCAGCAGTCCGGGACAGAACTACTATGGCTACACCTTC. Translation: CASSPGQNYYGYTF.

The chain uses TRBV30 and TRBJ1-2; D might be TRBD1 (6 bases). V shed 0 bases and J shed 1 base, with 21 bases lying between them. Germline V gene sequence: CDR1 GTSNPN, CDR2 SVGIG (reference sequence). This CDR3 contains 18 residues. The CDR3 sequence: CAWSVRYGGHFYNYGYTF. CDR3 coding DNA: TGTGCCTGGAGTGTACGGTACGGGGGGCACTTTTATAACTATGGCTACACCTTC.

This chain joins TRBV29-1 and TRBJ1-2; D ambiguous. The germline gives CDR1 SQVTM, CDR2 ANQGSEA. This CDR3 is 14 amino acids long. V shed 4 bases and J shed 4 bases, with 16 bases lying between them. The CDR3 reads CSVVELGRSYGYTF. Written as DNA, the CDR3 is TGCAGCGTTGTAGAATTAGGACGGAGCTATGGCTACACCTTC.

This chain uses TRBV30 with TRBJ1-1; D gene ambiguous. Per the germline V gene, CDR1 is GTSNPN and CDR2 is SVGIG (reference sequence). V was cut by 0 bases and J by 1 base, with 3 bases left in between. The CDR3 has 12 amino acids. As DNA, the CDR3 is TGTGCCTGGAGTGTCGGGAACACTGAAGCTTTCTTT. It codes for CAWSVGNTEAFF.

This clone was found once. V and J are TRBV19 and TRBJ2-5, with unresolved D. The CDR3 totals 15 residues. Germline CDR1 and CDR2: LNHDA and SQIVND (reference sequence). Trimming took 4 bases from V and 1 from J, leaving 13 bases between them. The CDR3 here is CASSSQAYAQETQYF. CDR3 coding DNA: TGTGCCAGTAGTAGCCAGGCCTACGCCCAAGAGACCCAGTACTTC. The whole variable domain, filled in from reference TRBV19 and TRBJ2-5, reads DGGITQSPKYLFRKEGQNVTLSCEQNLNHDAMYWYRQDPGQGLRLIYYSQIVNDFQKGDIAEGYSVSREKKESFPLTVTSAQKNPTAFYLCASSSQAYAQETQYFGPGTRLLVL.

This chain connects TRBV18 to TRBJ1-2; weak D call: TRBD1 (5 bases). Germline assignment: CDR1 KGHSH and CDR2 LQKENI. V was shortened by 2 bases and J by 8 bases, with 12 bases between the two germline ends. The CDR3 extends over 13 amino acids. For the CDR3, the DNA is TGTGCCAGCTCACCATCGGGGACCGACGGCTACACCTTC. It encodes CASSPSGTDGYTF.

The gene calls are TRBV28 and TRBJ1-1, with D maybe TRBD1 (6 bases). The CDR3 is 14 amino acids. Trimming cost V 5 bases and J 5 bases, with 15 bases left between them. CDR1 is MDHEN, CDR2 SYDVKM, per germline. The CDR3 loop is CASSHSGTMTEAFF. Here the CDR3 DNA reads TGTGCCAGCAGTCACTCCGGGACAATGACTGAAGCTTTCTTT.

The chain employs TRBV9 and TRBJ2-7; 10 bases align to TRBD2. The CDR3 totals 15 residues. CDR1 and CDR2 from the germline V gene are SGDLS and YYNGEE. The V segment lost 1 base and the J segment 4 bases; nucleotides outside the gene matches: 5. CDR3 in amino acids: CASSVSGLARYEQYF. CDR3 nucleotide sequence: TGTGCCAGCAGCGTATCGGGACTAGCGAGGTACGAGCAGTACTTC.

This clone was observed a single time. V usage is TRBV7-2 and J usage is TRBJ1-1; D unclear. Trimming cost V 1 base and J 0 bases, with 15 bases left between them. The germline V gene has CDR1 SGHTA and CDR2 FQGNSA. CDR3 length: 17 residues. Written as DNA, the CDR3 is TGTGCCAGCAGCTTAGATGGGGAGGGTACTATGAACACTGAAGCTTTCTTT. It translates to CASSLDGEGTMNTEAFF.

The gene calls are TRBV5-5 and TRBJ1-2; tentatively, D is TRBD1 (5 bases). Germline V gene sequence: CDR1 SGHKS, CDR2 YYEKEE (reference sequence). The CDR3 runs to 15 residues. V dropped 4 bases and J dropped 1 base, with 14 bases sitting between them. The CDR3: CASSPWGLINYGYTF. The CDR3 DNA is TGTGCCAGCAGCCCATGGGGACTGATTAACTATGGCTACACCTTC.

The chain has TRBV2 and TRBJ2-3; D is unresolved. The V gene's germline CDR1 is SNHLY and CDR2 FYNNEI. V was trimmed by 8 bases and J by 2 bases, leaving 11 bases between them. The CDR3 length is 13 residues. As DNA, the CDR3 is TGTGCCAGCTGGGAAGGGCCCACAGATACGCAGTATTTT. Protein sequence: CASWEGPTDTQYF.

The chain uses TRBV6-5 and TRBJ1-2, with 7 bases matching TRBD1. Germline V lookup: CDR1 MNHEY, CDR2 SVGAGI. V gave up 0 bases and J gave up 7 bases; unmatched junction bases: 8. The CDR3 extends over 15 amino acids. This CDR3 reads CASSYSQTGLVGYTF. DNA of the CDR3: TGTGCCAGCAGTTACTCTCAGACAGGGCTGGTTGGCTACACCTTC.

The rearrangement links TRBV28 to TRBJ2-3; perhaps TRBD1 as D (6 bases). V was clipped by 3 bases and J by 2 bases, with 9 bases between them. There are 14 residues in the CDR3. CDR1 MDHEN and CDR2 SYDVKM come from the germline V gene. CDR3 sequence (DNA): TGTGCCAGCAGTTTCAGGGGCTTCACAGATACGCAGTATTTT. Its translation is CASSFRGFTDTQYF. Full variable domain (rest looked up from reference TRBV28 and TRBJ2-3): DVKVTQSSRYLVKRTGEKVFLECVQDMDHENMFWYRQDPGLGLRLIYFSYDVKMKEKGDIPEGYSVSREKKERFSLILESASTNQTSMYLCASSFRGFTDTQYFGPGTRLTVL.

The chain employs TRBV30 and TRBJ2-2, with 10 bases identical to TRBD1. From germline, CDR1 is GTSNPN and CDR2 SVGIG (reference sequence). The CDR3 is made up of 15 amino acids. V gave up 1 base and J gave up 3 bases; unmatched junction bases: 2. CDR3 nucleotide sequence: TGTGCCTGGAGTGGACAGGGGGCGGACACCGGGGAGCTGTTTTTT. Protein product: CAWSGQGADTGELFF.

This clone showed up just once. The rearrangement joins TRBV7-9 to TRBJ2-1; D is possibly TRBD2 (5 bases). The CDR3 length is 18 residues. Germline CDR1 reads SEHNR; CDR2 reads FQNEAQ (reference sequence). Trimming left V 5 bases short and J 0 bases short, with 20 bases between. In DNA, the CDR3 is TGTGCCAGCAGCCAAACATTATCGAGGGATAGCTCCTACAATGAGCAGTTCTTC. As protein: CASSQTLSRDSSYNEQFF.

This chain connects TRBV2 to TRBJ2-1; 9 bases map to TRBD1. J gave up 8 bases and V 5 bases, and 7 bases lay outside the gene matches. The CDR3 is 14 amino acids. Germline assignment: CDR1 SNHLY and CDR2 FYNNEI. The CDR3 protein is CASSPTGGGDEQFF. In DNA form, the CDR3 reads TGTGCCAGCAGTCCGACAGGGGGTGGGGATGAGCAGTTCTTC.

V gene TRBV19 combines with J gene TRBJ2-3, with 8 bases that match TRBD1. Per germline, CDR1 LNHDA and CDR2 SQIVND (reference sequence). This CDR3 spans 15 amino acids. J was trimmed by 2 bases and V by 2 bases; bases with no gene match: 3. In DNA form, the CDR3 reads TGTGCCAGTAGTATACAGGGGGCCGTCACAGATACGCAGTATTTT. Amino acids: CASSIQGAVTDTQYF.

The rearrangement links TRBV5-4 to TRBJ2-7; the D gene is possibly TRBD2 (5 bases). Germline-derived CDR1 and CDR2 are SGHNT and YYREEE (reference sequence). The CDR3 is 13 amino acids. V was shortened by 2 bases and J by 3 bases, with 9 bases between the two germline ends. The CDR3 region has the DNA TGTGCCAGCAGCTTAAGAGGGCACTACGAGCAGTACTTC. This sequence encodes CASSLRGHYEQYF. Filled out from reference TRBV5-4 and TRBJ2-7, the complete variable domain reads ETGVTQSPTHLIKTRGQQVTLRCSSQSGHNTVSWYQQALGQGPQFIFQYYREEENGRGNFPPRFSGLQFPNYSSELNVNALELDDSALYLCASSLRGHYEQYFGPGTRLTVT.

The chain employs TRBV4-3 and TRBJ2-1; 9 bases map to TRBD2. The CDR3 loop spans 16 amino acids. CDR1 and CDR2 (germline): LGHNA, YSLEER. Germline trimming cut 4 bases from V and 7 bases from J; bases unmatched to any gene: 11. CDR3 DNA sequence: TGCGCCAGCAGCCTGGCCGGGCTAGCGGGAACAAATGAGCAGTTCTTC. Its translation is CASSLAGLAGTNEQFF.

This chain joins TRBV27 and TRBJ2-1; D could derive from TRBD1 or TRBD2 (5 bases each). Germline CDR1 and CDR2: MNHEY and SMNVEV (reference sequence). This CDR3 has 16 amino acids. Trimming removed 3 bases from V and 4 bases from J, with 16 bases in between. The CDR3 DNA reads TGTGCCAGCAGTTTTTCACCGGGACGGAAGTACAATGAGCAGTTCTTC. Amino acids: CASSFSPGRKYNEQFF.